This TCR beta chain was captured in a study of T cells expressing NK-cell markers. Study information: It was sorted CD3+CD56-NKG2C+, CD3+CD56+NKG2C- and CD3+CD56+NKG2C+ T cells that provided the TCR beta repertoires.

TCR beta libraries carry UMIs added by 5'RACE template switching. TCRdb reanalyzed the 5' RACE reads, giving one entry per CDR3 protein sequence and no DNA. This repertoire comprises some 440,000 distinct CDR3 sequences; its ten largest clones make up about 1.5%. A remark on this clonotype: What it recognizes is unknown.

From germline, CDR1 is SGHVS and CDR2 FQNEAQ. This CDR3 has 15 amino acids. Points from the study as a whole: In a group of several donors, dominant NKG2C+ clonotypes represented 1.0-7.0% of CD8+ T cells.

The sequence derives from a woman aged 45-60 years in good health. The specimen sequenced was blood T cells: a sorted CD56 or NKG2C T cell subset, CD4+ or CD8+ T cells, or bulk PBMC T cells (not recorded which). The V and J genes are TRBV7-8 and TRBJ2-3; the D gene TCRdb calls, TRBD2, cannot be checked with no DNA. The chain's CDR3 is CASSLRLAGGYMQYF.